The 16 T cell receptor beta chains below were found in one sample sequenced in a study of OX40 agonist ivuxolimab in advanced cancers. Libraries were built with the immunoSEQ multiplex PCR assay. TCRdb obtained this table from immuneACCESS and retained in-frame rearrangements with V and J assigned. These tables miss some clones; where compared with another copy, unresolved V genes account for less than half of the shortfall, and the remainder is unexplained. This sample has 55,000 to 90,000 clones in its table, and approximately 81% of those were observed once. Under 1.2% of the sample is held by the ten biggest clonotypes. This specimen was CD4+ or CD8+ T cells sorted from blood, taken in a trial of the OX40 agonist ivuxolimab. The source of these receptors is an adult with an advanced solid tumor such as melanoma, head and neck, liver or kidney cancer.

The J gene is TRBJ2-7, the V gene TRBV6-6; D might be TRBD1 (6 bases). The V end was cut by 6 bases, the J end by 4 bases, with 19 bases between. The germline gives CDR1 MNHNY, CDR2 SVGAGI (reference sequence). The CDR3 is 15 amino acids. The CDR3 DNA reads as TGTGCCAGCAGCTACGGTCAGGGGCGCGGGTACGAGCAGTACTTC. Translation gives CASSYGQGRGYEQYF.

The chain links TRBV7-2 to TRBJ2-7; 9 positions agree with TRBD1. The CDR3 has 14 residues. The junction had 7 bases not matched to a gene; V was cut back by 8 bases and J by 2 bases. The germline gives CDR1 SGHTA, CDR2 FQGNSA. This CDR3 reads CASGTGGGPYEQYF. The CDR3 DNA reads TGTGCCAGCGGAACAGGGGGCGGCCCCTACGAGCAGTACTTC.

This clone occurred once. The CDR3 reads CASSSRQGLNSYEQYF. CDR3 coding DNA: TGTGCCAGCAGCTCCCGACAGGGGCTAAACTCCTACGAGCAGTACTTC. The gene calls are TRBV13 and TRBJ2-7, with 8 bases lining up with TRBD1. The trim removed 4 bases at V and 0 bases at J, leaving 8 bases unmatched. This CDR3 spans 16 amino acids. Germline CDR1 PRHDT, CDR2 FYEKMQ (reference sequence).

The rearrangement uses TRBV11-2 and TRBJ2-5, with D perhaps given as TRBD1 or TRBD2 (7 bases each). CDR3 length equals 15 residues. With 3 bases removed from V and 6 bases from J, the gap between germline ends came to 17 bases. Germline V gene data show CDR1 as SGHAT and CDR2 as FQNNGV. The CDR3 bases are TGTGCCAGCAGCTTCCCAGGGGGGGCGGGGAAGACCCAGTACTTC. Translated, it gives CASSFPGGAGKTQYF. Filled out from reference TRBV11-2 and TRBJ2-5, the complete variable domain reads EAGVAQSPRYKIIEKRQSVAFWCNPISGHATLYWYQQILGQGPKLLIQFQNNGVVDDSQLPKDRFSAERLKGVDSTLKIQPAKLEDSAVYLCASSFPGGAGKTQYFGPGTRLLVL.

V and J are TRBV5-5 and TRBJ1-5; D remains unclear. The CDR3 loop spans 13 amino acids. The germline V gene encodes CDR1 SGHKS and CDR2 YYEKEE (reference sequence). The germline V and J ends were trimmed by 1 base and 6 bases, with 8 bases remaining between them. This CDR3 reads CASSLNPPQPQHF. CDR3 sequence (DNA): TGTGCCAGCAGCTTGAACCCCCCTCAGCCCCAGCATTTT. Drawing the rest from reference TRBV5-5 and TRBJ1-5, the complete variable domain is DAGVTQSPTHLIKTRGQQVTLRCSPISGHKSVSWYQQVLGQGPQFIFQYYEKEERGRGNFPDRFSARQFPNYSSELNVNALLLGDSALYLCASSLNPPQPQHFGDGTRLSIL.

The rearrangement joins TRBV29-1 to TRBJ1-4; 8 bases are a match to TRBD1. The germline V gene has CDR1 SQVTM and CDR2 ANQGSEA. The CDR3 sequence is 14 residues long. Trimming cost V 3 bases and J 11 bases; bases outside gene matches: 11. CDR3 residues: CSVEPLTGGGKLFF. The DNA for the CDR3 is TGCAGCGTTGAGCCTCTAACAGGGGGAGGGAAACTGTTTTTT.

This clone was picked up a small number of times. The CDR3 here is CASSLVGAWSVQPQHF. CDR3 nucleotides: TGTGCCAGCAGCTTAGTGGGAGCTTGGAGTGTTCAGCCCCAGCATTTT. The gene calls are TRBV7-2 and TRBJ1-5, with no clear D. This CDR3 is built from 16 residues. The V and J ends lost 1 base and 6 bases respectively, with 16 bases between them. Germline CDR1 and CDR2: SGHTA and FQGNSA.

The rearrangement joins TRBV28 to TRBJ2-5; 7 positions match TRBD1. CDR1 and CDR2 (germline): MDHEN, SYDVKM. Losses at the gene ends were 3 bases for V and 0 bases for J; bases not matched to a gene: 4. This CDR3 region has 15 residues. For the CDR3, the DNA is TGTGCCAGCAGTTTGCCAGGGGGTAACCAAGAGACCCAGTACTTC. This codes for CASSLPGGNQETQYF.

J is TRBJ2-1 and V is TRBV5-1, with 12 bases lining up with TRBD1. This CDR3 spans 14 amino acids. Germline V gives CDR1 SGHRS, CDR2 YFSETQ. Unmatched junction bases numbered 2, after V lost 5 bases and J lost 5 bases. The CDR3 DNA reads as TGCGCCAGCAGAGGGACAGGGGGCCACAATGAGCAGTTCTTC. Its protein product is CASRGTGGHNEQFF.

V usage is TRBV5-4 and J usage is TRBJ2-7; 7 bases agree with TRBD1. The CDR3 loop spans 12 amino acids. The trim removed 4 bases at V and 7 bases at J, leaving 5 bases unmatched. CDR1 SGHNT and CDR2 YYREEE come from the germline V gene (reference sequence). For the CDR3, the DNA is TGTGCCAGCAGCGGACAGGCCGGAGAGCAGTACTTC. Residues: CASSGQAGEQYF.

The chain links TRBV10-3 to TRBJ2-7; no clear D. The V end was cut by 2 bases, the J end by 0 bases, with 5 bases between. CDR3 length: 13 residues. In germline, CDR1 is ENHRY, CDR2 SYGVKD. CDR3 amino acids: CAISEVSSYEQYF. The CDR3 DNA reads as TGTGCCATCAGTGAGGTAAGCTCCTACGAGCAGTACTTC.

The table lists this clone with a few counts. The chain employs TRBV5-1 and TRBJ1-5; 12 nucleotides align to TRBD1. This CDR3 has 16 amino acids. Germline V gene data show CDR1 as SGHRS and CDR2 as YFSETQ. Unmatched junction bases numbered 8, after V lost 9 bases and J lost 1 base. DNA for the CDR3: TGCGCCAAACCGGGACAGGGGGCTGGAAGCAATCAGCCCCAGCATTTT. Protein: CAKPGQGAGSNQPQHF. The entire variable domain, with the rest obtained from reference TRBV5-1 and TRBJ1-5, is as follows: KAGVTQTPRYLIKTRGQQVTLSCSPISGHRSVSWYQQTPGQGLQFLFEYFSETQRNKGNFPGRFSGRQFSNSRSEMNVSTLELGDSALYLCAKPGQGAGSNQPQHFGDGTRLSIL.

This clone was observed a handful of times. This chain joins TRBV11-2 and TRBJ1-5, with a possible D match to TRBD1 (6 bases). The CDR3 contains 13 residues. V shed 8 bases and J shed 5 bases, with 13 bases lying between them. Germline CDR1 SGHAT, CDR2 FQNNGV. DNA for the CDR3: TGTGCCAGCTCTCAGGGGAGACATCAGCCCCAGCATTTT. Encoded protein: CASSQGRHQPQHF.

The chain employs TRBV30 and TRBJ1-5, with D hard to call. V was pared by 0 bases and J by 2 bases, with 14 bases between. Germline CDR1 and CDR2: GTSNPN and SVGIG (reference sequence). This CDR3 is built from 16 residues. The CDR3 sequence: CAWSVKKGEGNQPQHF. CDR3 nucleotides: TGTGCCTGGAGTGTCAAGAAGGGAGAGGGCAATCAGCCCCAGCATTTT. The complete variable domain, with remaining parts taken from reference TRBV30 and TRBJ1-5, reads SQTIHQWPATLVQPVGSPLSLECTVEGTSNPNLYWYRQAAGRGLQLLFYSVGIGQISSEVPQNLSASRPQDRQFILSSKKLLLSDSGFYLCAWSVKKGEGNQPQHFGDGTRLSIL.

This chain uses TRBV28 with TRBJ2-1, with a tentative D call TRBD1 (5 bases). V was shortened by 2 bases and J by 8 bases, with 16 bases between the two germline ends. The CDR3 is 15 amino acids. The germline gives CDR1 MDHEN, CDR2 SYDVKM. In DNA form, the CDR3 reads TGTGCCAGCAGTTTAACTTGGCCCCACAGGCATGAGCAGTTCTTC. This translates into CASSLTWPHRHEQFF.

The V gene is TRBV6-5, the J gene TRBJ2-7, with TRBD1 as a possible D gene (5 bases). Trimming left V 2 bases short and J 0 bases short, with 14 bases between. This CDR3 has 16 residues. From germline, CDR1 is MNHEY and CDR2 SVGAGI. DNA for the CDR3: TGTGCCAGCAGTTACGTGCAGGGCTCCTCCTCCTACGAGCAGTACTTC. Translated, it gives CASSYVQGSSSYEQYF.